The 15 T cell receptor beta chains below all came from one sample that was sequenced in a study of blood T cell repertoires in COVID-19. Produced via immunoSEQ multiplex PCR; TCRdb's table is partial and in-frame only. The data hold approximately 64,000 clones, with roughly 85% observed a single time. Sequenced input: peripheral blood. Source of these receptors: a woman in her fifties or sixties with COVID-19, enrolled during active disease.

This clone was detected only a few times. The genes are TRBV6-2 or TRBV6-3 and TRBJ2-1; D gene unclear. This CDR3 has 14 residues. Germline V gives CDR1 MNHEY, CDR2 SVGEGT. V was cut by 0 bases and J by 1 base, with 4 bases left in between. CDR3 protein: CASSYSGSYNEQFF. The CDR3 coding sequence is TGTGCCAGCAGTTACTCCGGGTCCTACAATGAGCAGTTCTTC.

This clone was recorded once. The chain carries TRBV21-1 and TRBJ1-1; TRBD1, as called in the table, went unchecked against the DNA. TRBV21-1 is marked as a pseudogene. The CDR3 contains 18 residues. In DNA, the CDR3 is TGTGCCAGCAGCCTACCTCGATGGACAGGGGCTTTGCGCACTGAAGCTTTCTTT. This codes for CASSLPRWTGALRTEAFF.

The rearrangement joins TRBV28 to TRBJ2-5; no clear D gene. The CDR3 extends over 14 amino acids. Trimming cost V 4 bases and J 5 bases, with 14 bases left between them. Germline assignment: CDR1 MDHEN and CDR2 SYDVKM. CDR3 residues: CASSSPERRETQYF. CDR3 bases: TGTGCCAGCAGTTCCCCCGAGCGACGGGAGACCCAGTACTTC.

J is TRBJ1-6 and V is TRBV3-1 (or the pseudogene TRBV3-2); no clear D. V was clipped by 1 base and J by 6 bases, with 10 bases between them. The CDR3 consists of 15 residues. Germline values: CDR1 LGHDT, CDR2 YNNKEL (reference sequence). Here the CDR3 DNA reads TGTGCCAGCAGCCAAGCGAACAGCTTTAATTCACCCCTCCACTTT. It codes for CASSQANSFNSPLHF.

The chain joins TRBV5-1 to TRBJ1-2; 7 bases fit TRBD1. CDR3 size: 14 residues. Losses at the gene ends were 6 bases for V and 8 bases for J; bases not matched to a gene: 13. The germline V gene encodes CDR1 SGHRS and CDR2 YFSETQ. In DNA form, the CDR3 reads TGCGCCAGCACCCTCTCACAGGGGATTGGGGGCTACACCTTC. It yields the protein CASTLSQGIGGYTF.

V and J are TRBV2 and TRBJ1-1; D gene uncertain. This CDR3 comprises 14 residues. The ends were cut back, 5 bases at V and 1 base at J, with 11 bases in the middle. The germline V gene encodes CDR1 SNHLY and CDR2 FYNNEI. CDR3 loop: CASSPQFSNTEAFF. Here the CDR3 DNA reads TGTGCCAGCAGTCCACAGTTCTCGAACACTGAAGCTTTCTTT. The whole variable domain, remainder taken from reference TRBV2 and TRBJ1-1, is EPEVTQTPSHQVTQMGQEVILRCVPISNHLYFYWYRQILGQKVEFLVSFYNNEISEKSEIFDDQFSVERPDGSNFTLKIRSTKLEDSAMYFCASSPQFSNTEAFFGQGTRLTVV.

The chain recombines TRBV7-9 with TRBJ1-6; D perhaps matches TRBD1 (6 bases). Germline CDR1 and CDR2: SEHNR and FQNEAQ (reference sequence). The CDR3 has 16 residues. V was clipped by 5 bases and J by 10 bases, with 21 bases between them. CDR3 bases: TGTGCCAGCAGCCCGCCTAGGGGGGGGATGGGGTCACCCCTCCACTTT. Its translation is CASSPPRGGMGSPLHF.

This clone was seen just once. The J gene is TRBJ2-3, the V gene TRBV7-2; 8 bases map to TRBD1. Germline V CDR1 and CDR2: SGHTA, FQGNSA. Trimming took 3 bases from V and 3 from J; bases not matched to a gene: 8. This CDR3 contains 16 residues. The CDR3 spells CASSLGQASITDTQYF. CDR3 coding DNA: TGTGCCAGCAGCTTGGGACAGGCTAGCATAACAGATACGCAGTATTTT.

This clone appeared once. V is TRBV7-2 and J is TRBJ2-3; D ambiguous. V was cut by 1 base and J by 0 bases, with 8 bases left in between. This CDR3 has 15 residues. Germline loops: CDR1 SGHTA, CDR2 FQGNSA. The CDR3 here is CASSLGHSSTDTQYF. The CDR3 nucleotides read TGTGCCAGCAGCTTAGGTCACTCAAGCACAGATACGCAGTATTTT.

V is TRBV12-3 or TRBV12-4 and J is TRBJ1-2, with a possible D match to TRBD1 (5 bases). The CDR3 sequence is 13 residues long. Trimming shortened V by 1 base and J by 8 bases, and 11 bases separated the two germline ends. The DNA of the CDR3 is TGTGCCAGCAGTTTAGAAGGGGCGCTGGGCTACACCTTC. Residues: CASSLEGALGYTF.

The chain links TRBV5-6 to TRBJ2-1, with TRBD2 identical over 8 bases. Germline V lookup: CDR1 SGHDT, CDR2 YYEEEE. Trimming removed 3 bases from V and 2 bases from J; junction bases left unmatched: 7. The CDR3 sequence is 16 residues long. The CDR3 loop is CASSSPRGGAYNEQFF. The CDR3 DNA reads TGTGCCAGCAGCTCGCCCCGGGGGGGAGCCTACAATGAGCAGTTCTTC.

This clone was detected a few times. The J gene is TRBJ1-1, the V gene TRBV6-5; D remains ambiguous. V was clipped by 5 bases and J by 7 bases, with 14 bases between them. The germline gives CDR1 MNHEY, CDR2 SVGAGI. This CDR3 spans 13 amino acids. DNA for the CDR3: TGTGCCAGCAGTAAGCCTACGGGTGATGAAGCTTTCTTT. Translated, it gives CASSKPTGDEAFF.

The V call is TRBV19, the J call TRBJ1-5, with a weak D call TRBD1 (6 bases). The V gene lost 5 bases and the J gene lost 5 bases, with 10 bases spanning the gap. The CDR3 is 13 amino acids. Germline CDR1 reads LNHDA; CDR2 reads SQIVND (reference sequence). This CDR3 reads CASSPQGYQPQHF. In DNA form, the CDR3 reads TGTGCCAGTAGTCCTCAGGGGTATCAGCCCCAGCATTTT.

This chain links TRBV2 with TRBJ2-1, with 12 bases identical to TRBD2. This CDR3 is built from 15 residues. Germline V lookup: CDR1 SNHLY, CDR2 FYNNEI. The junction had 3 bases not matched to a gene; V was cut back by 4 bases and J by 5 bases. The CDR3 DNA is TGTGCCAGCAGTGTACTAGCGGGAGGTAACAATGAGCAGTTCTTC. Its translation is CASSVLAGGNNEQFF.

V usage is TRBV30 and J usage is TRBJ1-1; 9 bases map to TRBD1. CDR3 size: 13 residues. The germline V gene encodes CDR1 GTSNPN and CDR2 SVGIG (reference sequence). V gave up 1 base and J gave up 7 bases; unmatched junction bases: 4. This CDR3 is CAWSAYRGLEAFF. The CDR3 bases are TGTGCCTGGAGTGCCTACAGGGGGCTTGAAGCTTTCTTT.